Listed below are T cell receptor beta chains from one sample, sequenced in a study of PD-L1 blockade in urothelial cancer. Data came from immunoSEQ multiplex PCR; TCRdb stores just in-frame clones and leaves some out. The sample yields 54,000 or so clones, 84% seen once. Here the sequenced sample was PBMCs, taken around atezolizumab (anti-PD-L1) treatment. The receptors were sampled from a man aged 45-65 years with urothelial cancer. Each CDR3 is given with its conserved first and last residue. The D gene is left open where the match is weak. Expanded clones are given a class, and other clones once, few, many or no size at all.

NA TRBD2 TRBJ2-7 TRBV11-2 CASSLGGLARYEQYF TGTGCCAGCAGCTTAGGGGGACTAGCTCGGTACGAGCAGTACTTC
NA NA TRBJ2-1 TRBV7-3 CASSFESSYNEQFF TGTGCCAGCAGCTTCGAGAGCTCCTACAATGAGCAGTTCTTC
once TRBD2 TRBJ2-5 TRBV15 CATSRDWGGTTRETQYF TGTGCCACCAGCAGAGATTGGGGGGGGACTACGAGGGAGACCCAGTACTTC
NA NA TRBJ2-3 TRBV29-1 CSVQKDSDTQYF TGCAGCGTTCAAAAGGACTCAGATACGCAGTATTTT
NA TRBD2 TRBJ2-5 TRBV19 CASSTRRGGEETQYF TGTGCCAGTAGTACTCGCCGGGGGGGCGAAGAGACCCAGTACTTC
NA TRBD1 TRBJ2-2 TRBV9 CASSVGGTGANTGELFF TGTGCCAGCAGCGTAGGGGGGACAGGGGCGAACACCGGGGAGCTGTTTTTT
NA TRBD1 TRBJ2-1 TRBV19 CATRADRRNSEQFF TGTGCCACCCGAGCGGACAGGAGAAATTCTGAGCAGTTCTTC
medium-sized NA TRBJ1-5 TRBV19 CASSARDMSQPQHF TGTGCCAGTAGTGCCAGGGATATGAGTCAGCCCCAGCATTTT
once TRBD1 TRBJ2-7 TRBV30 CAWSMQGDEQYF TGTGCCTGGAGCATGCAGGGGGACGAGCAGTACTTC
NA TRBD2 TRBJ2-1 TRBV5-1 CASSSGLAGADGQFF TGCGCCAGCAGCTCCGGACTAGCGGGAGCGGACGGGCAGTTCTTC
NA TRBD2 TRBJ2-2 TRBV19 CASYGTSGGWGELFF TGTGCCAGTTACGGGACTAGCGGGGGCTGGGGGGAGCTGTTTTTT